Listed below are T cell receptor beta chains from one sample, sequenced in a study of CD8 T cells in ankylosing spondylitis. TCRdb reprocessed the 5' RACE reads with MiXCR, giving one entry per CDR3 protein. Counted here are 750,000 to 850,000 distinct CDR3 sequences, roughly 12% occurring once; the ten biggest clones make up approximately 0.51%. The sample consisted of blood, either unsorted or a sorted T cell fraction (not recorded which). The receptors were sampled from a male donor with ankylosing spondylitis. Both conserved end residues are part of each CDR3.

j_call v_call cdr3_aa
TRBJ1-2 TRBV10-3 CATRGANYGYTF
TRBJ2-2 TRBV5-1 CASSLLAGANTGELFF
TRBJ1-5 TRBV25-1 CASSGGTGTPNQPQHF
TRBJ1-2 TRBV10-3 CAISGDNYGYTF
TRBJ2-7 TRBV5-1 CASSLGRSEYEQYF
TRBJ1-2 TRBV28 CASIGGVGDRTSFYGYTF
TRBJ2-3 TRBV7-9 CASSPGPGRGTDTQYF
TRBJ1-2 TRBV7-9 CASSLDAGSRNYGYTF
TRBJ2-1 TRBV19 CASTPTFSSYNEQFF
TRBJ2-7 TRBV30 CAWSVQEGYSYEQYF
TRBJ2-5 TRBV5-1 CASSLVPSGSETQYF
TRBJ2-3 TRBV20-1 CSAVEGDTQYF
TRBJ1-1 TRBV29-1 CSVGVEGGVSTEAFF
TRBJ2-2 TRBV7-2 CASRQLQGPPNTGELFF
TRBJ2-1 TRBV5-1 CASSSGQEYNEQFF
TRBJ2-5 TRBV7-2 CASSLVSIGGQETQYF
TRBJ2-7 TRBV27 CASSNSGRAGEQYF
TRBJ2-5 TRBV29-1 CSVEQVDGDQETQYF
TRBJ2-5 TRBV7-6 CASSSSETVQYF
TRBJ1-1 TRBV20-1 CSAPGFRNTEAFF
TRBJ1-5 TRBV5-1 CASSFTGTGQPQHF
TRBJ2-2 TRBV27 CASSSLWTGGMGELFF
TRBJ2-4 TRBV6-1 CASSIPGPGNIQYF
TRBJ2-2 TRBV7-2 CASSPQRTANTGELFF
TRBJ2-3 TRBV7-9 CASSSGQVLQDTQYF
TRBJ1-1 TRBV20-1 CSAAATEAFF
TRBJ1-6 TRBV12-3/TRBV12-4 CASSLGRGRVSPLHF
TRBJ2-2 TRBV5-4 CASSSGLLSGELFF
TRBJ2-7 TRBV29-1 CSVAGRGQRQYF
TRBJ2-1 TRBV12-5 CASGLVPASNEQFF
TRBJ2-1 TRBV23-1 CASSQSGTSAYEQFF
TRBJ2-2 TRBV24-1 CATSDSLAGATLNTGELFF
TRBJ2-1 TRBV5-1 CASSGTSGSDEQFF
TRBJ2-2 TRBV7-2 CASSPLNRELFF
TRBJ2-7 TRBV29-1 CSVGLGEGYEQYF
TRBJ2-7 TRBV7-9 CASSFTGPTGQYF
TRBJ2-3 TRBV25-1 CASSDPSGTTTDTQYF
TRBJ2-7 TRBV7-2 CASTSDLTGEQYF
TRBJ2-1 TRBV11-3 CASSPEGTVNYNEQFF
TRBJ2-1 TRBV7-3 CASSLTSQGGNEQFF
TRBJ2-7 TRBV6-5 CASSYKDSNYEQYF
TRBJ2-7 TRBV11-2 CASSSEGDEQYF
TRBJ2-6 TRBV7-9 CASSPKGNAGANVLTF
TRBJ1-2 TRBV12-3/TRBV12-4 CASSLYRGGGYGYTF
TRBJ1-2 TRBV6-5 CASSSLPGQGALGYTF
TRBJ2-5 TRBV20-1 CSASLGETQYF
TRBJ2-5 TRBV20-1 CTPVDRTGEETQYF
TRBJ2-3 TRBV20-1 CSASVSGRADTQYF
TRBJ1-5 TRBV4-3 CASSQDLRNQPQHF
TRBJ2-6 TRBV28 CASTLPGANVLTF
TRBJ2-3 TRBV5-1 CASRRRTSTDTQYF